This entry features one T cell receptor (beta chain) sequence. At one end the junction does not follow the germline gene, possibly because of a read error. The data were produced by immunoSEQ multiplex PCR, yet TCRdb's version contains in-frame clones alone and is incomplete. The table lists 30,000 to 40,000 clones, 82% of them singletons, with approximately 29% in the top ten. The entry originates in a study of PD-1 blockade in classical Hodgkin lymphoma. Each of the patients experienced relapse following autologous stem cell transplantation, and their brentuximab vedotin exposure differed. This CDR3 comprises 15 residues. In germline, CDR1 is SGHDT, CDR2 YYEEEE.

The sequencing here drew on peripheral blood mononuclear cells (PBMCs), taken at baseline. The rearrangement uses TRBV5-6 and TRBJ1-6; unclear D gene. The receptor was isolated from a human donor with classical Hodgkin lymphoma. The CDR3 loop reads CASSSGSSYNPPLHF. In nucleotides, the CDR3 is TGTGCCAGCAGCTCCGGGAGCTCCTATAATCCACCCCTCCACTTT. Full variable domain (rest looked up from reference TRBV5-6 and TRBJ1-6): DAGVTQSPTHLIKTRGQQVTLRCSPKSGHDTVSWYQQALGQGPQFIFQYYEEEERQRGNFPDRFSGHQFPNYSSELNVNALLLGDSALYLCASSSGSSYNPPLHFGNGTRLTVT.